The clone carrying this TCR beta chain was observed at least ten times. With iRepertoire HTBI primers and Arm-PCR of CDR3 regions, TCR beta libraries were built. Each CDR3 protein gets one entry after TCRdb re-called the multiplex PCR reads with MiXCR. The repertoire includes 350,000 to 450,000 distinct CDR3 sequences, 16% of them detected once, and roughly 27% sits in the top ten. The source of the sample is a study of regulatory T cells in long-lasting Graves disease. The CDR3 has 16 amino acids. Germline V gene sequence: CDR1 SGHNT, CDR2 YENEEA. Trimming pared 4 bases from V and 0 bases from J, leaving 16 bases between. The time point denotes: newly diagnosed GD, antithyroid drugs for less than 3 months. The TCR library was made from RNA that had been extracted from PBMCs in TRIzol. The same data also went into a second study, on T cells in Graves' hyperthyroidism and ophthalmopathy. That paper notes: When the TCR CDR3 underwent first-round RT-PCR, the HTBI primer set was used.

The J gene is TRBJ2-7, the V gene TRBV11-3, with TRBD1 as a possible D gene (6 bases). The sequences come from peripheral blood mononuclear cells (PBMCs), collected at new diagnosis, from a patient treated with antithyroid drugs. The source of this sequence is a man aged 35-49 years with Graves disease. CDR3 DNA: TGTGCCAGCAGCTCTCTCACCCGGGACAACTCCTACGAGCAGTACTTC. Translating it yields CASSSLTRDNSYEQYF.